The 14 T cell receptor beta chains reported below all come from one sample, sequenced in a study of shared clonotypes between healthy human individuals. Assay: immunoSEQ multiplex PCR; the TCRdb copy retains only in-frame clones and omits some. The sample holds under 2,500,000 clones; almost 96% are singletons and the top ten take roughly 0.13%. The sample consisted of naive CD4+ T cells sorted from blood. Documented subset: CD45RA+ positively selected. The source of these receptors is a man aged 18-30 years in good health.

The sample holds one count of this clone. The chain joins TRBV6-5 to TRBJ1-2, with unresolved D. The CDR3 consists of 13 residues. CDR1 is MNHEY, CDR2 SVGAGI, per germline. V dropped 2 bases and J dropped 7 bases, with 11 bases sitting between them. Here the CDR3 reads CASSYEGRAGYTF. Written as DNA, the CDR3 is TGTGCCAGCAGTTACGAGGGCAGAGCTGGCTACACCTTC.

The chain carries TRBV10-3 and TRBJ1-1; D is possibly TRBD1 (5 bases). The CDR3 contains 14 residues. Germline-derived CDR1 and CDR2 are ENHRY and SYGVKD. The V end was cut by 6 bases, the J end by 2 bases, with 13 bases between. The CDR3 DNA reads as TGTGCCATCAGCCCGACAGAAATCAACACTGAAGCTTTCTTT. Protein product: CAISPTEINTEAFF.

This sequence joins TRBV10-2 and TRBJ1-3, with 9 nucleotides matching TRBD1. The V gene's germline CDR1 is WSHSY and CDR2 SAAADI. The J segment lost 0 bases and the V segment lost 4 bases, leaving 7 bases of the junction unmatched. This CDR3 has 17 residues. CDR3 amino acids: CASSAGQGSSSGNTIYF. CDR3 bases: TGCGCCAGCAGTGCAGGACAGGGGTCGAGCTCTGGAAACACCATATATTTT.

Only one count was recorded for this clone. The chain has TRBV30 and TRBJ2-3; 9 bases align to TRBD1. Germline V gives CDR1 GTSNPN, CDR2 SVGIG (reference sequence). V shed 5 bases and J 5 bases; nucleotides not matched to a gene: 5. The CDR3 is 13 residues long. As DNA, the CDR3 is TGTGCCTGGGACCGACAGGGGGGAGATACGCAGTATTTT. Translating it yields CAWDRQGGDTQYF.

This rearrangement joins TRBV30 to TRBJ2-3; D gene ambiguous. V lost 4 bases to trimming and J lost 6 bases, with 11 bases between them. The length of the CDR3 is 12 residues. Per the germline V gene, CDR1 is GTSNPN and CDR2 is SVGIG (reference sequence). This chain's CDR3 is CAWKLLGDTQYF. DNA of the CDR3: TGTGCCTGGAAGTTGCTGGGGGATACGCAGTATTTT.

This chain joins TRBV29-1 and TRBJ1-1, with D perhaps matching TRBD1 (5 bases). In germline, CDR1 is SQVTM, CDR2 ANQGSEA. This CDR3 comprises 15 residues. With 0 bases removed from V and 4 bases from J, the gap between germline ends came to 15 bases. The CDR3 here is CSVEDRSQRGTEAFF. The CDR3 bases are TGCAGCGTTGAAGATCGGTCACAGAGGGGCACTGAAGCTTTCTTT.

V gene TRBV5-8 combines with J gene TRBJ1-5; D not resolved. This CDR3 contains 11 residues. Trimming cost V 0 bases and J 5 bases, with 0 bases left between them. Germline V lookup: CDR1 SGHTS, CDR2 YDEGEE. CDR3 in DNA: TGTGCCAGCAGCTTGGATCAGCCCCAGCATTTT. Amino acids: CASSLDQPQHF.

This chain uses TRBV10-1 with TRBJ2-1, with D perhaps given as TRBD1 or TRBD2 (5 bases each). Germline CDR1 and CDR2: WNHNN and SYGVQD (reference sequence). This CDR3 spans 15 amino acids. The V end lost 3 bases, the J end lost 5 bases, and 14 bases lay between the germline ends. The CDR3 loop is CASSESGTEHNEQFF. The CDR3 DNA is TGCGCCAGCAGTGAATCAGGGACGGAGCACAATGAGCAGTTCTTC.

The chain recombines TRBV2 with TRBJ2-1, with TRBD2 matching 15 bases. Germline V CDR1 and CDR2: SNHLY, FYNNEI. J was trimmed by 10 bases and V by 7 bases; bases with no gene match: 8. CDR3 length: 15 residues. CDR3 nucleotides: TGTGCCAGCACTCGGACTAGCGGGGGGGCGAGGGAGCAGTTCTTC. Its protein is CASTRTSGGAREQFF.

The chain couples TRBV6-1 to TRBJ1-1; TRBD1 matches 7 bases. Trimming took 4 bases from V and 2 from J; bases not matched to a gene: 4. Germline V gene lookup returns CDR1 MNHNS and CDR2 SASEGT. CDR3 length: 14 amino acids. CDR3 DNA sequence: TGTGCCAGCAGTGCTGGACAGGTCAACACTGAAGCTTTCTTT. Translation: CASSAGQVNTEAFF.

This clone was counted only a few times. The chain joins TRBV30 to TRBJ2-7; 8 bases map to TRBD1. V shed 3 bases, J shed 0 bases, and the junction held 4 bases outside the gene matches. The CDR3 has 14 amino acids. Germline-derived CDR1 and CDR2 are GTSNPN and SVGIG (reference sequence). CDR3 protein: CAWSRGRVSYEQYF. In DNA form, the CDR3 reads TGTGCCTGGAGCAGGGGGCGGGTCTCCTACGAGCAGTACTTC.

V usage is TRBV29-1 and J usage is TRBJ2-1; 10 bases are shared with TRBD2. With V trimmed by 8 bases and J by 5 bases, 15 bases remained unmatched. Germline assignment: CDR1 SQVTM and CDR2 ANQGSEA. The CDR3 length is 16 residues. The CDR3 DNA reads TGCAGCTCGACCTACAACCAGCGGGGGGGCCACAATGAGCAGTTCTTC. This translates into CSSTYNQRGGHNEQFF.

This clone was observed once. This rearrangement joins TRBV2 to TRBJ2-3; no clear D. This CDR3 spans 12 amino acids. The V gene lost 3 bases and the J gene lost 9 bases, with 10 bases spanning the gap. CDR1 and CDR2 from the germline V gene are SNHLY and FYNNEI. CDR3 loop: CASSEDAGTQYF. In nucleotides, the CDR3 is TGTGCCAGCAGTGAGGACGCAGGCACGCAGTATTTT.

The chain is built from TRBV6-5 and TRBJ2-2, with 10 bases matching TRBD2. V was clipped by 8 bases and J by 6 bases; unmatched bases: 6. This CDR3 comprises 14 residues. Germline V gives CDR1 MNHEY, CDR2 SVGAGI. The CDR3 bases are TGTGCCAGCTTAGGACTAGCGGCTTCCGGGGAGCTGTTTTTT. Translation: CASLGLAASGELFF.